Listed below are T cell receptor beta chains from one sample, sequenced in a study of regulatory T cells in long-lasting Graves disease. From the multiplex PCR reads, TCRdb called clonotypes with MiXCR, one entry per CDR3 protein. The sample has approximately 470,000 distinct CDR3 sequences, around 21% seen once; the top ten hold approximately 7.8%. The specimen was peripheral blood mononuclear cells (PBMCs), collected when the disease was refractory, from a patient treated with antithyroid drugs. Receptors originate from a female donor with Graves disease. The CDR3 runs from the conserved cysteine through the conserved F or W. D genes are given only for firm matches. Part of the rows lack a size; the others show once, few, many or a class for expanded clones.

cdr3_length j_call clone_size d_call v_call cdr3_aa cdr3_nt
16 TRBJ2-7 - TRBD1 TRBV7-2 CASSLLGTGSSYEQYF TGTGCCAGCAGCTTACTAGGGACAGGCAGCTCCTACGAGCAGTACTTC
13 TRBJ1-2 many TRBD1 TRBV7-9 CASSLTGDYGYTF TGTGCCAGCAGTTTGACAGGGGACTATGGCTACACCTTC
12 TRBJ2-5 - - TRBV4-1 CASSGELETQYF TGCGCCAGCAGTGGAGAGTTGGAGACCCAGTACTTC
14 TRBJ2-4 few - TRBV3-1 CASSLRTTFWDLNF TGTGCCAGCAGCCTTCGGACTACGTTTTGGGACCTCAACTTC
16 TRBJ2-2 few - TRBV5-1 CASSLGDYASAGELFF TGCGCCAGCAGCTTGGGCGACTACGCCTCCGCCGGGGAGCTGTTTTTT
15 TRBJ2-1 few TRBD2 TRBV12-3/TRBV12-4 CASNHRDYSYNEQFF TGTGCCAGCAACCATCGGGACTACTCCTACAATGAGCAGTTCTTC
18 TRBJ2-7 - TRBD2 TRBV20-1 CSARVGLAGVSSSYEQYF TGCAGTGCTAGAGTGGGACTAGCGGGAGTTTCCAGCTCCTACGAGCAGTACTTC
14 TRBJ2-2 once - TRBV29-1 CSVSTNANTGELFF TGCAGCGTTTCGACAAATGCGAACACCGGGGAGCTGTTTTTT
16 TRBJ2-7 many - TRBV6-1 CASSLGLTGSSYEQYF TGTGCCAGCAGTCTTGGACTTACGGGGAGCTCCTACGAGCAGTACTTC
16 TRBJ2-5 many TRBD2 TRBV30 CAWSDGLRLAGETQYF TGTGCCTGGAGCGACGGCCTGAGGCTAGCGGGAGAGACCCAGTACTTC
16 TRBJ1-1 few TRBD1 TRBV10-3 CATGAGTGLLNTEAFF TGTGCCACAGGGGCCGGGACAGGACTACTGAACACTGAAGCTTTCTTT
12 TRBJ1-2 few - TRBV20-1 CSAGRTVYGYTF TGCAGTGCCGGACGGACAGTTTATGGCTACACCTTC
14 TRBJ1-4 - TRBD1 TRBV19 CASSPSGQIEKLFF TGTGCCAGTAGTCCATCGGGACAGATTGAAAAACTGTTTTTT
18 TRBJ2-2 - TRBD2 TRBV7-3 CASSLMTPTSGGGGELFF TGTGCCAGCAGCTTAATGACCCCGACTAGCGGTGGAGGCGGGGAGCTGTTTTTT
14 TRBJ1-3 many - TRBV12-3/TRBV12-4 CASSYQRRGNTIYF TGTGCCAGCAGTTATCAGAGGAGGGGAAACACCATATATTTT
16 TRBJ2-1 few TRBD2 TRBV14 CASSQGAGRVYNEQFF TGTGCCAGCAGCCAAGGGGCCGGGAGGGTCTACAATGAGCAGTTCTTC
14 TRBJ2-4 - TRBD2 TRBV28 CASSPGLAVNIQYF TGTGCCAGCAGTCCGGGACTAGCGGTAAACATTCAGTACTTC
15 TRBJ2-7 few TRBD2 TRBV5-1 CASSLEASGSGEQYF TGCGCCAGCAGCTTGGAAGCTAGCGGGAGTGGAGAGCAGTACTTC
15 TRBJ2-7 few TRBD2 TRBV7-2 CASSEAGGSSYEQYF TGTGCCAGCAGCGAAGCGGGGGGGAGCTCCTACGAGCAGTACTTC
15 TRBJ1-4 - - TRBV4-1 CASSQDSGVDEKLFF TGCGCCAGCAGCCAAGATTCCGGGGTAGATGAAAAACTGTTTTTC
18 TRBJ2-2 - TRBD2 TRBV13 CASSLEWTSGRKGGEPFF TGTGCCAGCAGCTTAGAGTGGACTAGCGGGAGAAAGGGCGGGGAGCCGTTTTTT
16 TRBJ2-7 - TRBD2 TRBV6-9 CASSYWGYSGKYEQYF TGTGCCAGCAGTTACTGGGGGTACAGCGGGAAATACGAGCAGTACTTC
15 TRBJ2-5 few - TRBV4-1 CASSPLGDIEETQYF TGCGCCAGCAGCCCTTTAGGGGACATAGAAGAGACCCAGTACTTC
16 TRBJ1-1 - TRBD1 TRBV30 CAWRGKGTGGGTEAFF TGTGCCTGGAGGGGGAAGGGGACAGGGGGCGGGACTGAAGCTTTCTTT
14 TRBJ2-7 many TRBD1 TRBV6-5 CASSYGTGVYEQYF TGTGCCAGCAGTTACGGGACAGGAGTATACGAGCAGTACTTC
13 TRBJ2-7 - TRBD2 TRBV20-1 CSGAPGLAGNQYF TGCAGTGGAGCACCGGGACTAGCGGGAAATCAGTACTTC
13 TRBJ2-7 many - TRBV28 CASSFIRGYEQYF TGTGCCAGCAGTTTTATCAGGGGCTACGAGCAGTACTTC
14 TRBJ2-2 once - TRBV4-1 CASAEVTRGGELFF TGCGCCAGCGCTGAAGTCACTCGGGGCGGGGAGCTGTTTTTT